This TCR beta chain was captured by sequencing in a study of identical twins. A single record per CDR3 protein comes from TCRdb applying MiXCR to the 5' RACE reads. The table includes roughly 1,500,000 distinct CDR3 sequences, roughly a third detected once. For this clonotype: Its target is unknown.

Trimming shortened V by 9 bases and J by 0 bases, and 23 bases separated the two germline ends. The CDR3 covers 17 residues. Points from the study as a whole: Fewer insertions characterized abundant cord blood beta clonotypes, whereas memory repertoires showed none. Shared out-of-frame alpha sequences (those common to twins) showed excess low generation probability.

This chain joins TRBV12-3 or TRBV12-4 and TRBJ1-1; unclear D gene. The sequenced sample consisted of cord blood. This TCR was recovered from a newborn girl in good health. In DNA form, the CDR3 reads TGTGCCAGTCTAAAAGTGGAGGACCTCCTCATGAACACTGAAGCTTTCTTT. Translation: CASLKVEDLLMNTEAFF.